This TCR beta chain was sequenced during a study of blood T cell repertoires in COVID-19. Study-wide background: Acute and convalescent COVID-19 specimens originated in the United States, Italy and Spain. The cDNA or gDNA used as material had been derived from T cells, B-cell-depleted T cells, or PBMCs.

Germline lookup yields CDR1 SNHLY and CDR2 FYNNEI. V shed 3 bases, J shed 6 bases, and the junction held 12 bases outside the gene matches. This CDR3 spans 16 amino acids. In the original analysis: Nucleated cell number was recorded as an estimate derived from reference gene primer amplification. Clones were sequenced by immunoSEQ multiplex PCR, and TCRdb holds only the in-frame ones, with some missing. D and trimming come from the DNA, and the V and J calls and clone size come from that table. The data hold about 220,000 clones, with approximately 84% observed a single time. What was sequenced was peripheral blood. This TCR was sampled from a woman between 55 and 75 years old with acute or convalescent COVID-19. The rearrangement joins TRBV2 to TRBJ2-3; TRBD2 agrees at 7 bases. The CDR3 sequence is CASSDPTLTSLDTQYF. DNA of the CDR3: TGTGCCAGCAGTGACCCCACTCTGACTAGCCTGGATACGCAGTATTTT.